Listed below are T cell receptor beta chains from one sample, sequenced in a study of blood T cell repertoires in COVID-19. Repertoires were generated with immunoSEQ multiplex PCR, while TCRdb's copy carries only in-frame clones and drops some. The sample gives approximately 380,000 clones, 80% to 95% of which show up once; over 0.7% is in the top ten. Sequencing input: PBMCs or T cells enriched from blood (not recorded which). The receptors come from a woman aged 35 to 49 who had been exposed to COVID-19. Each CDR3 is given without its conserved first and last residue. A D gene is named only where the DNA matches it firmly. Rows give clone size only sometimes, using once, few, many, or a class for an expanded clone.

j_gene,abundance,v_gene,d_gene,CDR3aa
TRBJ2-3,.,TRBV30,TRBD2,ACLAGGYDTQY
TRBJ2-7,few,TRBV5-6,TRBD1,ASLSTGVYEQY
TRBJ1-4,once,TRBV5-1,TRBD1,ASSQDRISTNEKLF
TRBJ1-3,.,TRBV27,TRBD1,ASSLGQGAGNTIY
TRBJ1-5,.,TRBV12-3/TRBV12-4,.,ASSFGDQPQH
TRBJ1-5,.,TRBV5-5,TRBD1,ASSPEWTGSFGNQPQH
TRBJ2-2,.,TRBV5-1,TRBD2,ASSGTSGGNTGELF
TRBJ1-5,.,TRBV19,.,ASSIREMGNQPQH
TRBJ1-2,.,TRBV5-4,TRBD1,ASSSPGTDYGYT
TRBJ2-1,once,TRBV11-3,.,ASSFVGLVGGNEQF
TRBJ1-2,.,TRBV19,.,ASRPQNYGYT
TRBJ1-2,.,TRBV10-3,TRBD1,ATQRGTGASRDGYT
TRBJ1-4,.,TRBV5-4,TRBD1,ASSPGTGGTGNEKLF
TRBJ1-4,.,TRBV10-3,TRBD1,AISGSGTANEKLF
TRBJ1-1,.,TRBV4-3,.,ASSQELGALTEAF
TRBJ1-2,.,TRBV30,.,ACPQYPSQGNYGYT
TRBJ2-7,.,TRBV13,TRBD1,ASSLGDRGRYEQY
TRBJ1-2,.,TRBV10-1,.,ASSELLELYGYT
TRBJ2-1,.,TRBV7-2,TRBD2,ASSLASGGLSSYNEQF
TRBJ2-7,.,TRBV19,.,ASSIEEPAYEQY
TRBJ2-5,.,TRBV2,TRBD2,ATQNTSGGPYQETQY
TRBJ1-5,.,TRBV6-2/TRBV6-3,.,ASSYNRVDQPQH
TRBJ1-5,once,TRBV30,TRBD1,AWSSTGGARGNQPQH
TRBJ2-5,.,TRBV7-9,TRBD2,ASRVEGTRKTQY
TRBJ2-1,few,TRBV18,.,ASSPPIFFRGNEQF
TRBJ1-5,.,TRBV7-5,.,ARSQYRTGGSQPQH
TRBJ2-7,.,TRBV25-1,TRBD1,ASSELGQGLRSYEQY
TRBJ1-4,once,TRBV9,TRBD1,ASSVGDREAEKLF
TRBJ1-1,.,TRBV5-1,.,ASSLVLGGVNGVNTEAF
TRBJ1-2,.,TRBV7-8,.,ASSLLSRGSGYGYT
TRBJ2-7,.,TRBV19,TRBD2,ASSMASGRRAYEQY
TRBJ1-1,.,TRBV18,.,ASSPQGVTEAF
TRBJ1-5,once,TRBV19,TRBD1,ASSTTQGLGNQPQH
TRBJ1-2,once,TRBV19,.,ASSMEGFGYT
TRBJ2-3,.,TRBV30,TRBD2,AWRNSGGANTQY
TRBJ1-2,.,TRBV6-1,.,ASSEAGPGAYGYT
TRBJ2-1,.,TRBV25-1,.,ASRPYREAEQF
TRBJ2-5,.,TRBV7-9,TRBD2,ASSPGLAGGETQY
TRBJ2-1,.,TRBV9,.,ASSPYPRPTLSYNEQF
TRBJ1-2,.,TRBV3-1/TRBV3-2,TRBD1,ASSERQGAISGYT
TRBJ1-2,.,TRBV3-1/TRBV3-2,.,ASSQGGSGYGYT
TRBJ1-6,.,TRBV30,.,AWSAHTYLH
TRBJ2-7,.,TRBV27,TRBD2,ASSLYSGTSGRHTYEQY
TRBJ1-4,.,TRBV2,.,ASSGTVEKLF
TRBJ1-5,.,TRBV30,.,AWSVRSGSNQPQH
TRBJ2-1,.,TRBV5-6,TRBD2,ASSPKGTSAYNEQF
TRBJ2-1,.,TRBV19,TRBD2,ASSPGLANYNEQF
TRBJ2-4,.,TRBV7-9,.,ASSQNSQGEGKNIQY
TRBJ1-3,.,TRBV7-2,TRBD1,ASSLVQGAGNTIY
TRBJ2-7,.,TRBV2,TRBD2,ASSEWREASYEQY